Each of the 9 T cell receptor beta chains below was sequenced from the same sample in a study of T-cell reconstitution after alpha-beta-depleted transplantation in children. During its preparation, the TCRbeta library received unique molecular identifiers. TCRdb re-called the PCR reads with MiXCR, one entry per CDR3 protein. The sample contains around 700,000 distinct CDR3 sequences, about an eighth of which appear only once. This specimen was PBMCs, taken before TCRalphabeta/CD19-depleted stem cell transplant. The receptors shown here come from a girl aged 2-10 years with congenital amegakaryocytic thrombocytopenia, due to receive a stem cell transplant.

This clonotype was picked up many times. The J gene is TRBJ2-7, the V gene TRBV11-1; 7 bases agree with TRBD1. Germline CDR1 reads SGHAT; CDR2 reads FQDESV (reference sequence). Trimming cost V 3 bases and J 4 bases; bases outside gene matches: 15. The CDR3 sequence is 17 residues long. Here the CDR3 DNA reads TGTGCCAGCAGCTTCAACGTTTTGACAGGGTGGAGGTACGAGCAGTACTTC. Amino acids: CASSFNVLTGWRYEQYF.

This clonotype was detected only a few times. V usage is TRBV20-1 and J usage is TRBJ1-1; maybe TRBD1 (5 bases). The germline V and J ends were trimmed by 2 bases and 5 bases, with 15 bases remaining between them. The CDR3 length is 14 residues. From germline, CDR1 is DFQATT and CDR2 SNEGSKA (reference sequence). CDR3 nucleotides: TGCAGTGCTAGACCACAGCAGGGAAAAACTGAAGCTTTCTTT. It translates to CSARPQQGKTEAFF.

In this sample, this clonotype turned up many times. The chain links TRBV20-1 to TRBJ1-1; D is unclear. This CDR3 is 13 amino acids long. The V end was cut by 7 bases, the J end by 1 base, with 13 bases between. Per the germline V gene, CDR1 is DFQATT and CDR2 is SNEGSKA (reference sequence). CDR3 sequence (DNA): TGCAGTGGTATGAGTTTCTGGAACACTGAAGCTTTCTTT. It yields the protein CSGMSFWNTEAFF.

The chain combines TRBV12-3 or TRBV12-4 with TRBJ1-2; possibly TRBD1 for D (6 bases). Deletions cut 3 bases from V and 5 bases from J, with 25 bases between. The CDR3 length is 18 residues. CDR3 sequence reads: CASSFLPGGQSPPYGYTF. The CDR3 bases are TGTGCCAGCAGTTTCCTCCCGGGGGGGCAGTCCCCCCCTTATGGCTACACCTTC.

Many counts were recorded for this clonotype. The chain links TRBV5-1 to TRBJ2-7; 7 bases align to TRBD1. The CDR3 sequence is 14 residues long. Germline V lookup: CDR1 SGHRS, CDR2 YFSETQ. The V and J ends lost 3 bases and 0 bases, in that order; junction bases with no gene match: 3. This CDR3 reads CASSYGQDSYEQYF. DNA for the CDR3: TGCGCCAGCAGCTACGGACAGGACTCCTACGAGCAGTACTTC. Using reference TRBV5-1 and TRBJ2-7 for the parts outside the CDR3, the full variable domain is KAGVTQTPRYLIKTRGQQVTLSCSPISGHRSVSWYQQTPGQGLQFLFEYFSETQRNKGNFPGRFSGRQFSNSRSEMNVSTLELGDSALYLCASSYGQDSYEQYFGPGTRLTVT.

The rearrangement uses TRBV11-2 and TRBJ2-1, with 10 bases aligning to TRBD2. Looked up from germline, CDR1 is SGHAT and CDR2 is FQNNGV. The CDR3 loop spans 18 amino acids. V was clipped by 4 bases and J by 0 bases; unmatched bases: 9. In nucleotides, the CDR3 is TGTGCCAGCAGCTCCCCGGTAGCGGGAGGAAGCTCCTACAATGAGCAGTTCTTC. As protein: CASSSPVAGGSSYNEQFF.

CDR3 sequence (DNA): TGTGCCAGCAGTTTACCCAGGGAAACTAATGAAAAACTGTTTTTT. Amino acid sequence: CASSLPRETNEKLFF. The gene calls are TRBV28 and TRBJ1-4, with TRBD1 as a possible D gene (5 bases). Germline-derived CDR1 and CDR2 are MDHEN and SYDVKM. The length of the CDR3 is 15 residues. V was cut by 2 bases and J by 1 base, with 8 bases left in between.

The sample holds a few counts of this clonotype. The V call is TRBV20-1, the J call TRBJ2-7; tentative D call: TRBD1 (6 bases). Germline CDR1 reads DFQATT; CDR2 reads SNEGSKA (reference sequence). V lost 5 bases and J lost 2, with 25 bases in between. This CDR3 region has 17 residues. The DNA of the CDR3 is TGCAGTGCTCTCCTTAACGCGGCAGGGGCGACAACCTACGAGCAGTACTTC. It specifies CSALLNAAGATTYEQYF.

This clonotype was counted ten times or more. V gene TRBV6-1 combines with J gene TRBJ2-7; 9 nucleotides line up with TRBD2. Trimming removed 6 bases from V and 4 bases from J; junction bases left unmatched: 7. From germline, CDR1 is MNHNS and CDR2 SASEGT. The CDR3 length is 14 residues. CDR3 residues: CASRRGLAGYEQYF. CDR3 bases: TGTGCCAGCAGAAGAGGGCTAGCGGGATACGAGCAGTACTTC.